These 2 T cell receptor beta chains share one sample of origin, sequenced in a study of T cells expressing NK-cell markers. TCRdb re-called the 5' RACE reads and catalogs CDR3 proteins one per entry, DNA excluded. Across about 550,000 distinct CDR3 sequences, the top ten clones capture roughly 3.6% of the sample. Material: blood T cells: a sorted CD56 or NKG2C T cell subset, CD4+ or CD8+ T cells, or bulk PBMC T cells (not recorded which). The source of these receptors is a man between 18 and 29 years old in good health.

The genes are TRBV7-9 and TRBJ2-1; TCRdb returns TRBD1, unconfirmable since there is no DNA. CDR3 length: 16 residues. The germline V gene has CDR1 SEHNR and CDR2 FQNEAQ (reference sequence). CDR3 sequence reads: CASSLKRDRSYNEQFF.

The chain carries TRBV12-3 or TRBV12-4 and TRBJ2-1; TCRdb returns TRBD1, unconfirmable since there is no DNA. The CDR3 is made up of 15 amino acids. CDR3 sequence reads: CASSPLGTNYNEQFF.